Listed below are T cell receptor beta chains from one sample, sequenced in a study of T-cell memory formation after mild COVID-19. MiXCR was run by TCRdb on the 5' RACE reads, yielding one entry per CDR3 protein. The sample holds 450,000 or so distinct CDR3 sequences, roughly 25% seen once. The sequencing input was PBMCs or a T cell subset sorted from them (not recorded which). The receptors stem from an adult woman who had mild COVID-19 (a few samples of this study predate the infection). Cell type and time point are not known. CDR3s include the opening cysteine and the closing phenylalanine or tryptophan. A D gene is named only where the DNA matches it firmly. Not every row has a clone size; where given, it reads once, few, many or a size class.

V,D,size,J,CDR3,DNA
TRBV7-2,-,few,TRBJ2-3,CASSLSVLSTDTQYF,TGTGCCAGCAGCTTATCAGTGCTTAGCACAGATACGCAGTATTTT
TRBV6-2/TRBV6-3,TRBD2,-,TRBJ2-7,CASREGGSGSYEQYF,TGTGCCAGCAGGGAGGGCGGTAGCGGGAGCTACGAGCAGTACTTC
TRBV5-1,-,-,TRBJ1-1,CASSLGGLLQIRNTEAFF,TGCGCCAGCAGCTTGGGTGGGCTTCTACAGATTCGGAACACTGAAGCTTTCTTT
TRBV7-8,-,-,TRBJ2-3,CASSPETGADTQYF,TGTGCCAGCAGCCCGGAAACTGGGGCAGATACGCAGTATTTT
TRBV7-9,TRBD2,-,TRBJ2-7,CASSRPDSGSVEQYF,TGTGCCAGCAGCCGTCCGGACAGCGGGAGTGTCGAGCAGTACTTC
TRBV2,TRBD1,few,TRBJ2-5,CASSERGRGLKVLVTQYF,TGTGCCAGCAGTGAAAGGGGCAGGGGGCTGAAAGTTTTGGTGACCCAGTACTTC
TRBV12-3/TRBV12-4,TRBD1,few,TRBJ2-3,CASSNDRDRGKDTQYF,TGTGCCAGCAGTAACGACCGGGACAGGGGAAAAGATACGCAGTATTTT
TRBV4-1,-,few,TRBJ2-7,CASSHIGQLYEQYF,TGCGCCAGCAGCCATATCGGACAGCTATACGAGCAGTACTTC
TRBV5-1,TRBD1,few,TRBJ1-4,CASSEGQGEREKLFF,TGCGCCAGCAGCGAAGGACAGGGTGAACGTGAAAAACTGTTTTTT
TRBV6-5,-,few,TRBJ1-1,CASRLTVNTEAFF,TGTGCCAGCAGGCTGACAGTGAACACTGAAGCTTTCTTT
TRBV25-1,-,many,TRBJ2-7,CASSAPSREQYF,TGTGCCAGCAGTGCGCCATCGCGAGAGCAGTACTTC
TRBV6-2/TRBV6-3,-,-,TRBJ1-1,CASSYSYWGQGTEAFF,TGTGCCAGCAGTTACTCGTACTGGGGGCAGGGCACTGAAGCTTTCTTT
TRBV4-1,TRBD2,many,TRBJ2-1,CASSQDMTSGYNEQFF,TGCGCCAGCAGCCAAGACATGACTAGCGGGTACAATGAGCAGTTCTTC
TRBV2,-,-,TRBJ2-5,CASSWRAKQETQYF,TGTGCCAGCTCGTGGAGGGCAAAGCAAGAGACCCAGTACTTC
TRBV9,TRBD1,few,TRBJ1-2,CASSAGQVYGYTF,TGTGCCAGCAGCGCCGGACAGGTCTATGGCTACACCTTC
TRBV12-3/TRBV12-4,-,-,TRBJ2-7,CASSSNPPLNEQYF,TGTGCCAGCAGCTCCAACCCCCCCCTCAACGAGCAGTACTTC
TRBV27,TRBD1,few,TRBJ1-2,CASSFGTGGRGYTF,TGTGCCAGCAGTTTCGGGACAGGGGGCCGTGGCTACACCTTC
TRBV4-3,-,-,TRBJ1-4,CASSQEYRAETNEKLFF,TGCGCCAGCAGCCAAGAATACAGGGCGGAGACTAATGAAAAACTGTTTTTT
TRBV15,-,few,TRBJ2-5,CATSIDRILQETQYF,TGTGCCACCAGCATTGATAGGATACTGCAAGAGACCCAGTACTTC
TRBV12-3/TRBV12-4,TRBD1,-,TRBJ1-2,CASSQLDRVGGYTF,TGTGCCAGCAGTCAGCTCGACAGGGTGGGTGGCTACACCTTC
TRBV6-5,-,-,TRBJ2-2,CASSYQPPGHESSTGELFF,TGTGCCAGCAGTTACCAGCCTCCAGGGCATGAGTCATCCACCGGGGAGCTGTTTTTT
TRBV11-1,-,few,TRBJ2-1,CASSLGASLHEQFF,TGTGCCAGCAGCTTGGGGGCTAGTTTGCATGAGCAGTTCTTC
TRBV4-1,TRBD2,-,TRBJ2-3,CASRAGLAATGTQYF,TGCGCCAGCAGAGCGGGACTAGCGGCAACGGGTACGCAGTATTTT
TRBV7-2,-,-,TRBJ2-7,CASSLAARAGASYEQYF,TGTGCCAGCAGCTTAGCAGCCCGGGCCGGGGCGTCCTACGAGCAGTACTTC